The entry below describes one TCR beta chain. Its antigen is as yet unknown. The protocol was immunoSEQ multiplex PCR, while the TCRdb copy is restricted to in-frame clones and leaves out a portion. The table records some 52,000 clones, roughly 87% of them present only once. The germline gives CDR1 SGHDN, CDR2 FVKESK. V dropped 4 bases and J dropped 4; count of bases not matched to a gene: 8. CDR3 length equals 17 residues. These data originate in a study of T cell responses to AZD1222 COVID-19 vaccine. Points from the study as a whole: Spike-specific TCR breadth rose after two AZD1222 doses, and depth rose as well. The study reported that nearly half of spike-specific TCRs target unmutated variant regions. Among vaccine-associated CD4 TCRs, coverage spanned spike, with dominance at 160-218 and 743-854. Possibly, clonal diversity was underestimated; donors were largely white British and included more females.

The clonotype originates from an adult who received the AZD1222 COVID-19 vaccine. The sample was peripheral blood, taken 28 days after the second AZD1222 dose. The chain joins TRBV14 to TRBJ2-1, with TRBD2 matching 12 bases. In DNA, the CDR3 is TGTGCCAGCAGCCCTAGACTAGCGGGAGCGGATTACAATGAGCAGTTCTTC. Translated, it gives CASSPRLAGADYNEQFF. Based on the CDR3 plus reference TRBV14 and TRBJ2-1, the full variable domain is EAGVTQFPSHSVIEKGQTVTLRCDPISGHDNLYWYRRVMGKEIKFLLHFVKESKQDESGMPNNRFLAERTGGTYSTLKVQPAELEDSGVYFCASSPRLAGADYNEQFFGPGTRLTVL.